This T cell receptor beta chain was identified during a study of CD8+ T cells in alopecia areata. Study-wide background: Each of the treated patients was given oral tofacitinib, 5 to 10 mg twice daily, for moderate-to-severe alopecia areata.

Investigators isolated RNA and reverse transcribed it into cDNA to act as the sequencing template. Generated by immunoSEQ multiplex PCR, the TCRdb table keeps only in-frame clones and is missing some. This table holds 120,000 or so clones, over 60% found once. Treatment denoted: oral pan-JAK inhibitor, 5-10 mg twice daily. Overall study findings and caveats: Lesional scalp, notably in alopecia totalis/universalis, had clonality above that of normal scalp. Although TCR sharing was seen in mice, sharing across patients was less clear, possibly for HLA-related reasons.

Trimming cost V 2 bases and J 11 bases, with 10 bases left between them. Germline V gene data show CDR1 as LNHDA and CDR2 as SQIVND (reference sequence). This CDR3 contains 13 residues. The count of this clone is one. No antigen is known for it. The sample here was CD4+ T cells sorted from blood, taken at week 4, from a patient treated with tofacitinib. This sequence was found in a human donor with alopecia areata. The V and J genes are TRBV19 and TRBJ1-6; D is unclear. The CDR3 loop is CASSILGRTPLHF. Here the CDR3 DNA reads TGTGCCAGTAGTATACTGGGCCGAACACCCCTCCACTTT.